The 12 T cell receptor beta chains presented below share a single source sample, sequenced in a study of spatial heterogeneity in lung cancer. MiXCR, run by TCRdb on the 5' RACE reads, gives a single entry per CDR3 protein. Of 10,000 to 11,000 distinct CDR3 sequences in the sample, roughly 7.4% were seen once. Their antigens are not known. Described time point: sample taken at primary tumor resection. Broader study findings: One measure, the expanded intratumoral alpha and beta TCR count, tracked tumor mutation counts.

The specimen comprised lung tumor tissue, sampled at surgery. These receptors were collected from a female donor with early-stage non-small cell lung cancer.

This clonotype was found many times. Little can be read into the size of this beta chain, an off-target read in a library designed for alpha chains. The rearrangement links TRBV12-3 or TRBV12-4 to TRBJ1-2; D is unresolved. The length of the CDR3 is 14 residues. Trimming removed 2 bases from V and 4 bases from J, with 11 bases in between. As DNA, the CDR3 is TGTGCCAGCAGTTTACTCGCAGACTCCTATGGCTACACCTTC. Amino acids: CASSLLADSYGYTF.

This clonotype was seen repeatedly, ten times or more. The size of this beta chain means little, since it is a stray read in a library made for alpha chains. This chain links TRBV6-1 with TRBJ1-2, with D possibly being TRBD1 (5 bases). Germline V lookup: CDR1 MNHNS, CDR2 SASEGT. CDR3 size: 14 residues. V gave up 7 bases and J gave up 4 bases, with 16 bases separating them. CDR3 bases: TGTGCCAGCACCGAACGGGGCGCTTCCTATGGCTACACCTTC. Translation gives CASTERGASYGYTF.

The table lists this clonotype with many counts. This beta chain lies outside the target of a library built for alpha chains; its clone size means little. This chain joins TRBV4-1 and TRBJ2-5; TRBD1 is a possible D gene (5 bases). The germline V gene has CDR1 MGHRA and CDR2 YSYEKL. This CDR3 has 14 amino acids. V lost 0 bases, J lost 2 bases, and 7 bases lay in between. CDR3: CASSQEGRQETQYF. As DNA, the CDR3 is TGCGCCAGCAGCCAAGAGGGGCGGCAAGAGACCCAGTACTTC.

This clonotype was found a few times. A library prepared for alpha chains yielded this beta chain as an off-target read; its size is of little meaning. The J gene is TRBJ2-1, the V gene TRBV7-3, with D unclear. The germline CDR1 and CDR2 sequences are SGHTA and FQGTGA. The CDR3 loop spans 16 amino acids. Deletions cut 1 base from V and 3 bases from J, with 13 bases between. The CDR3: CASSLMAPSFYNEQFF. The CDR3 DNA reads TGTGCCAGCAGCTTAATGGCCCCCTCCTTCTACAATGAGCAGTTCTTC. Full variable domain (rest looked up from reference TRBV7-3 and TRBJ2-1): GAGVSQTPSNKVTEKGKYVELRCDPISGHTALYWYRQSLGQGPEFLIYFQGTGAADDSGLPNDRFFAVRPEGSVSTLKIQRTERGDSAVYLCASSLMAPSFYNEQFFGPGTRLTVL.

This clonotype was observed at least ten times. This beta chain turned up in a library designed for alpha chains; as an off-target read, its abundance says little. CDR3 sequence reads: CATSRDRGRGAYGYTF. For the CDR3, the DNA is TGTGCCACCAGCAGAGATCGGGGCAGGGGAGCCTATGGCTACACCTTC. The rearrangement joins TRBV15 to TRBJ1-2; D possibly corresponds to TRBD1 (6 bases). Germline V gives CDR1 LNHNV, CDR2 YYDKDF (reference sequence). Trimming shortened V by 0 bases and J by 4 bases, and 15 bases separated the two germline ends. The CDR3 is 16 amino acids.

As concerns this clonotype: This beta chain appears as a stray read in a library generated for alpha chains; its size is not informative. The V gene is TRBV11-2, the J gene TRBJ2-7; D is perhaps TRBD1 or TRBD2 (6 bases each). Germline V gene sequence: CDR1 SGHAT, CDR2 FQNNGV. Trimming removed 1 base from V and 0 bases from J, with 16 bases in between. This CDR3 comprises 17 residues. CDR3 in amino acids: CASSLGRPGAISYEQYF. CDR3 nucleotides: TGTGCCAGCAGCTTAGGTCGCCCGGGGGCCATCTCCTACGAGCAGTACTTC.

In its sample, this clonotype was seen many times. The library was prepared for alpha chains; this beta chain is a stray read, so its frequency means little. This chain uses TRBV27 with TRBJ2-1, with D unclear. Looked up from germline, CDR1 is MNHEY and CDR2 is SMNVEV (reference sequence). This CDR3 region has 13 residues. The V and J ends lost 2 bases and 8 bases respectively, with 10 bases between them. The CDR3 sequence: CASSLSKRDEQFF. Here the CDR3 DNA reads TGTGCCAGCAGTTTAAGTAAGCGCGATGAGCAGTTCTTC.

This clonotype was detected many times. The library was prepared for alpha chains; this beta chain is a stray read, so its frequency means little. V usage is TRBV11-1 and J usage is TRBJ2-1, with 10 bases fitting TRBD1. Germline V CDR1 and CDR2: SGHAT, FQDESV (reference sequence). This CDR3 spans 15 amino acids. V shed 4 bases and J 5 bases; nucleotides not matched to a gene: 5. CDR3: CASSCRDRGNNEQFF. DNA of the CDR3: TGTGCCAGCAGCTGCCGGGACAGGGGAAACAATGAGCAGTTCTTC.

With respect to this clonotype: With the library built for alpha chains, this beta chain is off target and its frequency is not meaningful. The chain has TRBV18 and TRBJ1-1; weak D call: TRBD1 (5 bases). Germline V gives CDR1 KGHSH, CDR2 LQKENI. CDR3 length equals 14 residues. Trimming left V 6 bases short and J 1 base short, with 12 bases between. Written as DNA, the CDR3 is TGTGCCAGCTCGGAAGCGCAGGGGAACACTGAAGCTTTCTTT. It codes for CASSEAQGNTEAFF. The complete variable domain, with remaining parts taken from reference TRBV18 and TRBJ1-1, reads NAGVMQNPRHLVRRRGQEARLRCSPMKGHSHVYWYRQLPEEGLKFMVYLQKENIIDESGMPKERFSAEFPKEGPSILRIQQVVRGDSAAYFCASSEAQGNTEAFFGQGTRLTVV.

As concerns this clonotype: The library was built for alpha chains, so this beta chain is an off-target read and its size means little. V gene TRBV6-6 combines with J gene TRBJ1-3, with 10 bases matching TRBD1. Germline loops: CDR1 MNHNY, CDR2 SVGAGI (reference sequence). The CDR3 runs to 15 residues. V dropped 4 bases and J dropped 5; count of bases not matched to a gene: 5. CDR3 in amino acids: CASSSGTGVRNTIYF. DNA of the CDR3: TGTGCCAGCAGTTCCGGGACAGGGGTTAGAAACACCATATATTTT.

The sample holds a few counts of this clonotype. Since it is a stray read in a library aimed at alpha chains, this beta chain has a size that is not meaningful. The V call is TRBV19, the J call TRBJ2-7; D is uncertain. Trimming took 0 bases from V and 3 from J, leaving 6 bases between them. This CDR3 spans 13 amino acids. The V gene's germline CDR1 is LNHDA and CDR2 SQIVND (reference sequence). The CDR3 is CASSIEAGYEQYF. As DNA, the CDR3 is TGTGCCAGTAGTATAGAGGCCGGCTACGAGCAGTACTTC.

In its sample, this clonotype was seen many times. Since the library was made to target alpha chains, this beta chain is a stray read and its abundance is not meaningful. The chain combines TRBV5-1 with TRBJ1-1; D is unclear. The germline V gene has CDR1 SGHRS and CDR2 YFSETQ. The CDR3 totals 13 residues. V gave up 4 bases and J gave up 3 bases, with 10 bases separating them. The CDR3 loop is CASSDSGYTEAFF. The CDR3 nucleotides read TGCGCCAGCAGCGATAGCGGGTACACTGAAGCTTTCTTT. Full variable domain (remainder filled in from reference TRBV5-1 and TRBJ1-1): KAGVTQTPRYLIKTRGQQVTLSCSPISGHRSVSWYQQTPGQGLQFLFEYFSETQRNKGNFPGRFSGRQFSNSRSEMNVSTLELGDSALYLCASSDSGYTEAFFGQGTRLTVV.